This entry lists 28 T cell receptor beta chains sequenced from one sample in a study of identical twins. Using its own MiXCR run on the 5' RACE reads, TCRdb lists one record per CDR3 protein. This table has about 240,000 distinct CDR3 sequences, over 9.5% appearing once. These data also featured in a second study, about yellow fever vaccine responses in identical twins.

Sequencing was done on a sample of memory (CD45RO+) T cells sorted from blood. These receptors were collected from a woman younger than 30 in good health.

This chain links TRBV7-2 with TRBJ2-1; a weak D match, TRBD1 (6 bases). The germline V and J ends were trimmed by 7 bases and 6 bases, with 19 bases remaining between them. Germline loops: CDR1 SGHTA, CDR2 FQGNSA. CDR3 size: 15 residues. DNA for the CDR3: TGTGCCAGCACCTCCCCTGTGGGGACAACCAATGAGCAGTTCTTC. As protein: CASTSPVGTTNEQFF.

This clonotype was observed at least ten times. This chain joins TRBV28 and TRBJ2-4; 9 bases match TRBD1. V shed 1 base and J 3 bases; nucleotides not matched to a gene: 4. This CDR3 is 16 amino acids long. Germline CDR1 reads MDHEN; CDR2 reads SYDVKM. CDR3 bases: TGTGCCAGCAGTTTATCCGACAGGGGGGGCAAAAACATTCAGTACTTC. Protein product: CASSLSDRGGKNIQYF.

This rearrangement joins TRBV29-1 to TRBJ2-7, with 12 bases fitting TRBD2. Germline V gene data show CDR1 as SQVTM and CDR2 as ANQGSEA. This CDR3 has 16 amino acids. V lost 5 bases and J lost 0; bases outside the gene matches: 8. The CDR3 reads CSVSLLAGGLSYEQYF. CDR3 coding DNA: TGCAGCGTTTCCCTACTAGCGGGAGGACTCTCCTACGAGCAGTACTTC.

The CDR3 DNA is TGCAGTGCTAGAGGCTTCCACAGGGCTGGGGCCAACGTCCTGACTTTC. Translating gives CSARGFHRAGANVLTF. The chain is built from TRBV20-1 and TRBJ2-6; D is possibly TRBD1 (6 bases). Germline values: CDR1 DFQATT, CDR2 SNEGSKA (reference sequence). The ends were cut back, 1 base at V and 2 bases at J, with 12 bases in the middle. CDR3 size: 16 residues.

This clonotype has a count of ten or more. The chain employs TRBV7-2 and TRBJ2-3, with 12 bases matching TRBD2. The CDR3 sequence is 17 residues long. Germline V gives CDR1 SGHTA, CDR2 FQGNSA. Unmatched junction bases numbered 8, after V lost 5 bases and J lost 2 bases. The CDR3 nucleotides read TGTGCCAGCAGCCCAAGACTAGCGGGAGCCTACACAGATACGCAGTATTTT. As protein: CASSPRLAGAYTDTQYF.

This CDR3 reads CASSLGQGIRETQYF. The DNA of the CDR3 is TGTGCCAGCAGCTTGGGACAGGGGATTCGAGAGACCCAGTACTTC. This chain links TRBV7-8 with TRBJ2-5; 10 positions agree with TRBD1. Per germline, CDR1 SGHVS and CDR2 FQNEAQ. V shed 3 bases, J shed 4 bases, and the junction held 5 bases outside the gene matches. This CDR3 comprises 15 residues. The full variable domain, with the rest looked up from reference TRBV7-8 and TRBJ2-5, is GAGVSQSPRYKVAKRGQDVALRCDPISGHVSLFWYQQALGQGPEFLTYFQNEAQLDKSGLPSDRFFAERPEGSVSTLKIQRTQQEDSAVYLCASSLGQGIRETQYFGPGTRLLVL.

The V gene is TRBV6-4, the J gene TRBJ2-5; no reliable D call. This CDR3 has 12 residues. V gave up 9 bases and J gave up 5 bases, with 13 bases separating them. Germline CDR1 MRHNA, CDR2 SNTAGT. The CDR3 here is CASPGRKETQYF. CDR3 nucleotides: TGTGCCAGTCCCGGGCGGAAGGAGACCCAGTACTTC.

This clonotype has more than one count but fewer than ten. CDR3 coding DNA: TGTGCCAGCAGCTTTTTCCAGGGAATGGATCAGCCCCAGCATTTT. Protein: CASSFFQGMDQPQHF. The rearrangement joins TRBV7-2 to TRBJ1-5; TRBD1 is a possible D gene (5 bases). Trimming cost V 3 bases and J 5 bases, with 14 bases left between them. Germline-derived CDR1 and CDR2 are SGHTA and FQGNSA. The CDR3 contains 15 residues.

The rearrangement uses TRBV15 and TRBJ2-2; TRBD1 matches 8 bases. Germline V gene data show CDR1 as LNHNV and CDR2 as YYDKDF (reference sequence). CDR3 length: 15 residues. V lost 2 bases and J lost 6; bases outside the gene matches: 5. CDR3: CATSRPTGAAGELFF. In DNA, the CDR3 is TGTGCCACCAGCAGACCGACAGGGGCGGCCGGGGAGCTGTTTTTT.

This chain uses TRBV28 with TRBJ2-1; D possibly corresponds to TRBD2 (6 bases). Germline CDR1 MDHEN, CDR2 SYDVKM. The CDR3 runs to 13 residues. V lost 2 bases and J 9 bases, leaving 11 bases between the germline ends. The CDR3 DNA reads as TGTGCCAGCAGTTTAGCGGGGAAGGGTGAGCAGTTCTTC. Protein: CASSLAGKGEQFF. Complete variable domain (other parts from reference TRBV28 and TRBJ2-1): DVKVTQSSRYLVKRTGEKVFLECVQDMDHENMFWYRQDPGLGLRLIYFSYDVKMKEKGDIPEGYSVSREKKERFSLILESASTNQTSMYLCASSLAGKGEQFFGPGTRLTVL.

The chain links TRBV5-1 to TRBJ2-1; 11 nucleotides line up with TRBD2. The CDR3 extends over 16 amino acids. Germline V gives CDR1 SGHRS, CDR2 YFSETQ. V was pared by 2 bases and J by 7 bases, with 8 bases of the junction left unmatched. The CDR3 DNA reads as TGCGCCAGCAGCTTCACGCTGACTAGCGGGGTAAATGAGCAGTTCTTC. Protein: CASSFTLTSGVNEQFF.

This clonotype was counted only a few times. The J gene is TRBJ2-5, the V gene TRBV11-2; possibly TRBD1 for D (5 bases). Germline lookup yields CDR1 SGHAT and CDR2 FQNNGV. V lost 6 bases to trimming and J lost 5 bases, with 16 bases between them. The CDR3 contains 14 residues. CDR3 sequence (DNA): TGTGCCAGCAGGCGGATGAAGGGGTTGGAGACCCAGTACTTC. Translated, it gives CASRRMKGLETQYF.

The CDR3 region is CASSQDRGDQPQHF. DNA for the CDR3: TGTGCCAGTAGTCAGGACAGGGGAGATCAGCCCCAGCATTTT. The chain recombines TRBV19 with TRBJ1-5; TRBD1 agrees at 9 bases. This CDR3 has 14 residues. The ends lost 5 bases at V and 5 bases at J; junction bases unmatched: 4. CDR1 and CDR2 (germline): LNHDA, SQIVND (reference sequence).

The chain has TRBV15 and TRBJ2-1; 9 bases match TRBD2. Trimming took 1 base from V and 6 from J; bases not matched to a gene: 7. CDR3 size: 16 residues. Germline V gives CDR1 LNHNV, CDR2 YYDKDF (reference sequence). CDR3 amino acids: CATSRAGLADPNEQFF. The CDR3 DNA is TGTGCCACCAGCAGAGCGGGACTAGCAGATCCCAATGAGCAGTTCTTC.

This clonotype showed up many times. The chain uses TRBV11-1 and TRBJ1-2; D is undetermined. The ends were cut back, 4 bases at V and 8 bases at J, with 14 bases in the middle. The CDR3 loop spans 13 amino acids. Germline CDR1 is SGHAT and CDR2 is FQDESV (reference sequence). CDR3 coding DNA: TGTGCCAGCAGCTCTGAGGACCTTAAGGGCTACACCTTC. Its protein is CASSSEDLKGYTF.

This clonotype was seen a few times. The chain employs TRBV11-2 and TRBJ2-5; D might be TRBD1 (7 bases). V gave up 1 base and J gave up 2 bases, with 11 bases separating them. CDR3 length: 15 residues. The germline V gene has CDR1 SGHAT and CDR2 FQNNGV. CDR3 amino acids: CASSLAGGLQETQYF. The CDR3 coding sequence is TGTGCCAGCAGCTTAGCAGGGGGACTGCAAGAGACCCAGTACTTC.

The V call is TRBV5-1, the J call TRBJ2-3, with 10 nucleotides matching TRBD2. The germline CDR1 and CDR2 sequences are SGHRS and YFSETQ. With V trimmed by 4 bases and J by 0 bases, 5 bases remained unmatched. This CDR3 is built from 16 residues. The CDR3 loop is CASSLRAGGSTDTQYF. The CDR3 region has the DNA TGCGCCAGCAGCCTAAGAGCGGGGGGGAGCACAGATACGCAGTATTTT.

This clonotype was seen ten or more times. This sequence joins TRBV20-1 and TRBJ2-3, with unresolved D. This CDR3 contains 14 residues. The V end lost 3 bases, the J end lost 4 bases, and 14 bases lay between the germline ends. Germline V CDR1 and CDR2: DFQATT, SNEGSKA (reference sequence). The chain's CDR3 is CSASTPDQPDTQYF. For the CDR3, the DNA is TGCAGTGCTAGTACCCCAGACCAGCCAGATACGCAGTATTTT.

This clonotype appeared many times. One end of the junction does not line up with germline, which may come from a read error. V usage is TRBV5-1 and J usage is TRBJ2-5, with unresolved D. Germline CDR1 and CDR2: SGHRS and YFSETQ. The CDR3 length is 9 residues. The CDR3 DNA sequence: TGCGCCAGCAGCTTAAGGCGCGACTTC. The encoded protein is CASSLRRDF.

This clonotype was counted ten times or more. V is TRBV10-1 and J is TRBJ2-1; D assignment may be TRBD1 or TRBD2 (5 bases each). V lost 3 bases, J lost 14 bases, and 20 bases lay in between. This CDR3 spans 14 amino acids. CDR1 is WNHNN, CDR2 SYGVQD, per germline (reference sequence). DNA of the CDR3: TGCGCCAGCAGTGATTCACGCGAGGGGCCCGGGGAGTTCTTC. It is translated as CASSDSREGPGEFF.

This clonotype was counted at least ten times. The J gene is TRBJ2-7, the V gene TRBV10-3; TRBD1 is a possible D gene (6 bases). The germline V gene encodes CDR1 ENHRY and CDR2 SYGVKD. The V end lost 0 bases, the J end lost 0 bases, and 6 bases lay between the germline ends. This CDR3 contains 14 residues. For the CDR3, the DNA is TGTGCCATCAGTGAGTCGGGACACTCCTACGAGCAGTACTTC. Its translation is CAISESGHSYEQYF.

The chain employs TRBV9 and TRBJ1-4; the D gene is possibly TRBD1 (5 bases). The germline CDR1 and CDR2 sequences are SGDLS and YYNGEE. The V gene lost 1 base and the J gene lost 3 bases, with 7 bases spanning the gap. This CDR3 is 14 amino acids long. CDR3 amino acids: CASSVQGANEKLFF. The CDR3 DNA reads TGTGCCAGCAGCGTACAGGGTGCTAATGAAAAACTGTTTTTT.

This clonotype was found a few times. The CDR3 here is CASSEALQGTSGRAYEQYF. In nucleotides, the CDR3 is TGTGCCAGCAGTGAAGCGCTTCAGGGGACTAGCGGGAGGGCTTACGAGCAGTACTTC. The chain recombines TRBV6-1 with TRBJ2-7; 16 positions agree with TRBD2. This CDR3 contains 19 residues. CDR1 and CDR2 (germline): MNHNS, SASEGT. J was trimmed by 4 bases and V by 0 bases; bases with no gene match: 9.

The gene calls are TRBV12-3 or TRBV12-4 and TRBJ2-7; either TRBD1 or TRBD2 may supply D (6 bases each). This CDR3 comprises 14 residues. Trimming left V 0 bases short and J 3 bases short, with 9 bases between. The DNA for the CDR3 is TGTGCCAGCAGTTTAGCGGCGGGACACTACGAGCAGTACTTC. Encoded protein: CASSLAAGHYEQYF.

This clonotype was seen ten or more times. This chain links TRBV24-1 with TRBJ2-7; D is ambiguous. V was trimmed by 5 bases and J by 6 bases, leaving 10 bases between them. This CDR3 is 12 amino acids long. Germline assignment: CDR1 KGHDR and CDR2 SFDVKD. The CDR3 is CATSAQLGEQYF. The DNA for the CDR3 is TGTGCCACCAGTGCACAACTGGGCGAGCAGTACTTC.

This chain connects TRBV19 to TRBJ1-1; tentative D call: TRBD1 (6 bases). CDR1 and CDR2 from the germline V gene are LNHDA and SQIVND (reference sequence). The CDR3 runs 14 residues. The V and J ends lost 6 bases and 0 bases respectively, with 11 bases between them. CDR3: CASRPPGVNTEAFF. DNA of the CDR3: TGTGCCAGTAGGCCCCCAGGGGTGAACACTGAAGCTTTCTTT.

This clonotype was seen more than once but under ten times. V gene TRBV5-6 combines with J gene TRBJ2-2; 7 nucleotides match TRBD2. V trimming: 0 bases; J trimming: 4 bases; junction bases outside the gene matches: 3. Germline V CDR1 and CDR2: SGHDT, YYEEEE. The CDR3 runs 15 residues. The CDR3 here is CASSLGLAPTGELFF. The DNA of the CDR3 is TGTGCCAGCAGCTTGGGACTAGCTCCCACCGGGGAGCTGTTTTTT. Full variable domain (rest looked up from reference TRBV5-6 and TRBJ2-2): DAGVTQSPTHLIKTRGQQVTLRCSPKSGHDTVSWYQQALGQGPQFIFQYYEEEERQRGNFPDRFSGHQFPNYSSELNVNALLLGDSALYLCASSLGLAPTGELFFGEGSRLTVL.

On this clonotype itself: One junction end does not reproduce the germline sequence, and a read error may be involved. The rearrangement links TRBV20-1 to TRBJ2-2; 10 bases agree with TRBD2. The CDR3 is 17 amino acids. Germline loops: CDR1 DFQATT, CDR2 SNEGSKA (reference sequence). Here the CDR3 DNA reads TGCTGTGCTAGGGGACTTAGCGGGGGGTTTGGCACCGGGGAGCTGTTTTTT. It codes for CCARGLSGGFGTGELFF.